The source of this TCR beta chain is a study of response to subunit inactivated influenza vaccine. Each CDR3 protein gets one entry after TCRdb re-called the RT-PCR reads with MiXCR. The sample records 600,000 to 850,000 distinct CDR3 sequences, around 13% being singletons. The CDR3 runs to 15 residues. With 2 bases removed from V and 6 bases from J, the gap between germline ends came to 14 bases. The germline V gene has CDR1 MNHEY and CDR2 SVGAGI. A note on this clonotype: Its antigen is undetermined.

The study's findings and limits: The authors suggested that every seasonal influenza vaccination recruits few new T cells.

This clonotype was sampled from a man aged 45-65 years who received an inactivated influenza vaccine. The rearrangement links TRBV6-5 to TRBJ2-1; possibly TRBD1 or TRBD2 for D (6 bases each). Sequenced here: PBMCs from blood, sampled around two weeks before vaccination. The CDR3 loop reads CASSYMVQGLNEQFF. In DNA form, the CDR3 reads TGTGCCAGCAGTTACATGGTACAGGGACTCAATGAGCAGTTCTTC.